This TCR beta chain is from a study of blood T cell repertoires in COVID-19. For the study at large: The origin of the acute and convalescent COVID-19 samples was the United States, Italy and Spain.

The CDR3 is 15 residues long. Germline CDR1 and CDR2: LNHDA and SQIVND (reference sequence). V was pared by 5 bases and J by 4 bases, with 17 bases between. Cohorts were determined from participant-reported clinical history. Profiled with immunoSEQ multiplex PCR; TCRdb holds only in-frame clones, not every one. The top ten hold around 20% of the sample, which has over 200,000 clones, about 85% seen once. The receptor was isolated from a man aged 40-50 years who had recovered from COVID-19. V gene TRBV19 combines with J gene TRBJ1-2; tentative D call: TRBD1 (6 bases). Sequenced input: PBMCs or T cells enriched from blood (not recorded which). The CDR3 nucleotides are TGTGCCAGTAGTCTATCCGGGGACACAGTCTATGGCTACACCTTC. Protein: CASSLSGDTVYGYTF.